This T cell receptor (beta chain) was observed in a study of post-analysis software for immune sequencing data. Across the study: Relapsing-remitting, secondary progressive and progressive-relapsing multiple sclerosis were all included among the disease courses.

TCR beta cDNA libraries included unique molecular identifiers. Using its own MiXCR run on the PCR reads, TCRdb lists one record per CDR3 protein. The sample lists more than 450,000 distinct CDR3 sequences, around 44% seen once, with 1.7% in the top ten. In the case of this clonotype: Its target is not known.

Study conclusions and caveats: Normalized Chao1 diversity was significantly lower in multiple sclerosis patients than in controls.

This receptor was taken from a girl aged 10 to 17 with multiple sclerosis. The source material was blood.

DNA for the CDR3: TGTGCCAGCAGCTTATCGGGACTAGCGGCCTCCTACGAGCAGTACTTC. Translated: CASSLSGLAASYEQYF. The chain links TRBV11-2 to TRBJ2-4; 11 nucleotides agree with TRBD2. The DNA end favors TRBJ2-7, so the J call may be wrong. The CDR3 runs 16 residues. The germline gives CDR1 SGHAT, CDR2 FQNNGV.